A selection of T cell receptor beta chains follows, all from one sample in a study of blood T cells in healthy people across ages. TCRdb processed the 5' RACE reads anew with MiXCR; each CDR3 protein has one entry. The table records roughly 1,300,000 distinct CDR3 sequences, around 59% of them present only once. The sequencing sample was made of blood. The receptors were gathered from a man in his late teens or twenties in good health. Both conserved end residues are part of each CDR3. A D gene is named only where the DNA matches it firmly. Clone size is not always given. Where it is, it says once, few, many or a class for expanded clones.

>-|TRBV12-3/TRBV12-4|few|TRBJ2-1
CASSLLTGVGSYNEQFF
TGTGCCAGCAGCCTACTGACGGGGGTCGGGTCCTACAATGAGCAGTTCTTC
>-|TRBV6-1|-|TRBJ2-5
CASRWGQLVETQYF
TGTGCCAGCAGGTGGGGGCAGCTGGTGGAGACCCAGTACTTC
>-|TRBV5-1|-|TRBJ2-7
CASSFEGPLYEQYF
TGCGCCAGCAGCTTCGAGGGACCCTTATACGAGCAGTACTTC
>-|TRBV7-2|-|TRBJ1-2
CASSSQPTTATNYGYTF
TGTGCCAGCAGCTCCCAACCTACGACAGCTACTAACTATGGCTACACCTTC
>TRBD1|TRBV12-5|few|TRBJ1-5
CASGMAGTGPEDQPQHF
TGTGCTAGTGGTATGGCCGGGACAGGTCCCGAGGATCAGCCCCAGCATTTT
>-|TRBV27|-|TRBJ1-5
CASSALGTGGSNQPQHF
TGTGCCAGCAGTGCCCTGGGCACAGGAGGGAGCAATCAGCCCCAGCATTTT
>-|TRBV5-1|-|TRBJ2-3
CASSLASGGTADTQYF
TGCGCCAGCAGCTTGGCCTCAGGGGGGACGGCAGATACGCAGTATTTT
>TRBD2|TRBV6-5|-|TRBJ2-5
CASSYGSSSGKETQYF
TGTGCCAGCAGTTACGGGTCGTCTAGCGGGAAAGAGACCCAGTACTTC
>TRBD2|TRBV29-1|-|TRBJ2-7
CSVDLAGGSEQYF
TGCAGCGTCGATCTAGCGGGAGGGTCCGAGCAGTACTTC
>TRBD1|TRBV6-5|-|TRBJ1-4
CASSRDRVTNEKLFF
TGTGCCAGCAGTCGGGACAGGGTTACTAATGAAAAACTGTTTTTT
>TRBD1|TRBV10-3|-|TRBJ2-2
CAIRLTGANTGELFF
TGTGCCATCAGGCTGACAGGGGCGAACACCGGGGAGCTGTTTTTT
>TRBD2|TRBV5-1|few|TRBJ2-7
CASSSQTSGVISYEQYF
TGCGCCAGCAGCTCTCAGACTAGCGGTGTAATATCCTACGAGCAGTACTTC
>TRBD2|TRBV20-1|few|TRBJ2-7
CSARGGSWGSDEQYF
TGCAGTGCTAGGGGGGGGTCTTGGGGTTCTGACGAGCAGTACTTC
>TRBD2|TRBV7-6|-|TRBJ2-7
CASSTTSVGDEQYF
TGTGCCAGCAGCACCACTAGCGTTGGAGACGAGCAGTACTTC
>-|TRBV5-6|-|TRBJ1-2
CASSLITEFNYGYTF
TGTGCCAGCAGCTTGATCACGGAGTTTAACTATGGCTACACCTTC
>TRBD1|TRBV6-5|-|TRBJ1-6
CASSTTRGDSPLHF
TGTGCCAGCAGTACCACCAGGGGGGATTCACCCCTCCACTTT
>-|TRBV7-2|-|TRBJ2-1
CASSSYWSQETQFF
TGTGCCAGCAGCTCATATTGGAGCCAAGAGACCCAGTTCTTC
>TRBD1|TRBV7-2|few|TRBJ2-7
CASSPQPGTVYEQYF
TGTGCCAGCAGCCCACAACCTGGGACAGTCTACGAGCAGTACTTC
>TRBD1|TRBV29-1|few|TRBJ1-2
CSVQGGTGNYGYTF
TGCAGCGTTCAGGGCGGGACAGGGAACTATGGCTACACCTTC
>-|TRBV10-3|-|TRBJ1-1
CAIRGRDTEAFF
TGTGCCATCAGGGGTCGCGACACTGAAGCTTTCTTT
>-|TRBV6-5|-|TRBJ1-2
CASSSTSYYGYTF
TGTGCCAGCAGTTCAACCTCCTACTATGGCTACACCTTC
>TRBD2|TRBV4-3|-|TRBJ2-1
CASSQDWASGGRETQFF
TGCGCCAGCAGCCAAGATTGGGCTAGCGGGGGGAGAGAGACCCAGTTCTTC
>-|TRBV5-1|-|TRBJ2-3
CASSPDGSNTDTQYF
TGCGCCAGCAGCCCGGATGGGTCAAACACAGATACGCAGTATTTT
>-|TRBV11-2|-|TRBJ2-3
CASSSDSWEQYF
TGTGCCAGCAGCTCTGACTCATGGGAGCAGTATTTT
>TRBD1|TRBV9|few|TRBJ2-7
CASSVDGAQGNEQYF
TGTGCCAGCAGCGTAGATGGGGCACAGGGGAACGAGCAGTACTTC
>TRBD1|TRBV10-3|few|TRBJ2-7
CATFDSQGIGEQYF
TGTGCCACCTTTGACTCACAGGGGATAGGCGAGCAGTACTTC
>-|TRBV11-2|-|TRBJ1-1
CASSSNGLDTEAFF
TGTGCCAGCAGCTCAAACGGACTGGACACTGAAGCTTTCTTT
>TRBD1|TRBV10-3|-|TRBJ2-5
CAISDPGQPQETQYF
TGTGCCATCAGTGACCCGGGACAGCCCCAAGAGACCCAGTACTTC
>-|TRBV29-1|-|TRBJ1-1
CSVYKGGTMNTEAFF
TGCAGCGTTTATAAGGGGGGAACCATGAACACTGAAGCTTTCTTT
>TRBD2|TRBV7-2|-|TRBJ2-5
CASSSGLAREEQYF
TGTGCCAGCAGCTCGGGACTAGCAAGGGAAGAGCAGTACTTC
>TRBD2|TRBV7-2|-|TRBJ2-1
CASSIQGLAAYNEQFF
TGTGCCAGCAGCATACAGGGACTAGCGGCCTACAATGAGCAGTTCTTC
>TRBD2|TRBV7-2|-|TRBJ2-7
CASSLTHSSGRPSYEQYF
TGTGCCAGCAGCTTAACCCACTCGAGCGGGAGGCCCTCCTACGAGCAGTACTTC
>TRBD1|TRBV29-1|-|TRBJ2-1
CSARGTGDNEQFF
TGCAGCGCGCGCGGGACAGGGGACAATGAGCAGTTCTTC
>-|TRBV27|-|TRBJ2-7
CASSTARGSEQYF
TGTGCCAGCAGTACCGCTCGAGGGAGCGAGCAGTACTTC
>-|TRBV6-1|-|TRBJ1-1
CASSGEQFNTEAFF
TGTGCCAGCAGCGGAGAACAGTTCAACACTGAAGCTTTCTTT
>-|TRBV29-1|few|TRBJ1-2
CSVEDLGEDGYTF
TGCAGCGTTGAAGATCTGGGGGAGGATGGCTACACCTTC
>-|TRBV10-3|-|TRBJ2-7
CAIRSRRDYEQYF
TGTGCCATCAGGTCCAGAAGGGACTACGAGCAGTACTTC
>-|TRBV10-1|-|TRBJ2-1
CASSEFPGEQFF
TGCGCCAGCAGTGAGTTCCCCGGAGAGCAGTTCTTC
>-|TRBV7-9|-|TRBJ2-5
CASSPPGPGKETQYF
TGTGCCAGCAGCCCACCGGGACCCGGAAAGGAGACCCAGTACTTC
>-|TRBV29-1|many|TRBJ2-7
CSVARRSSYEQYF
TGCAGCGTTGCACGCAGGTCCTCCTACGAGCAGTACTTC
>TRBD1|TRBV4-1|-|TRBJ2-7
CASSPGTGAIYEQYF
TGCGCCAGCAGCCCCGGGACAGGGGCAATCTACGAGCAGTACTTC
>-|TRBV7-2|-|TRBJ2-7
CASSLSPTGPNTYEQYF
TGTGCCAGCAGCTTAAGTCCTACAGGGCCAAACACCTACGAGCAGTACTTC
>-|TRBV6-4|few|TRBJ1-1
CASSDSDSGVTEAFF
TGTGCCAGCAGTGACTCTGACTCAGGAGTCACTGAAGCTTTCTTT
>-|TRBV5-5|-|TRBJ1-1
CASSRGQANAEAFF
TGTGCCAGCAGCCGGGGTCAGGCAAACGCTGAAGCTTTCTTT
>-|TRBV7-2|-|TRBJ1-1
CASEGWGPTEAFF
TGTGCCAGCGAAGGGTGGGGACCCACTGAAGCTTTCTTT
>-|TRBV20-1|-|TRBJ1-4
CSVPRELTNEKLFF
TGCAGTGTACCACGGGAGTTAACTAATGAAAAACTGTTTTTT
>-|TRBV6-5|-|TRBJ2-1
CASSAARGIPYNEQFF
TGTGCCAGCAGCGCCGCCCGGGGGATTCCATACAATGAGCAGTTCTTC
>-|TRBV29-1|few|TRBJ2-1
CSVEDPDYNEQFF
TGCAGCGTTGAAGATCCTGACTACAATGAGCAGTTCTTC